The entry that follows covers one T cell receptor beta chain sequence. The antigen is unknown. V lost 0 bases, J lost 2 bases, and 8 bases lay in between. The germline gives CDR1 MNHNS, CDR2 SASEGT. The CDR3 contains 15 residues. The data were obtained in a study of cytomegalovirus exposure and HLA in healthy donors. Broader study findings: Later on, an analysis found that several of the most significant clusters appeared to be linked to common viral pathogens, which included parvovirus B19. With DRB1 most and HLA-C fewest, TCR association rates differed between HLA loci in a later analysis. Accounts indicate the classifier identified cytomegalovirus status with strong specificity and sensitivity.

13 Jbeta primers and 60 Vbeta primers were used for the PCR. In the study's own analysis: A later analysis counted 65 million to 90 million unique TCR beta chains, roughly 11 million shared. The table came from immunoSEQ multiplex PCR; TCRdb's copy has only in-frame clones and leaves some out. For V, J and clone size, that table is used; D and trimming come from the DNA. The data show about 160,000 clones, around 83% seen once. The sample comprised PBMCs. The chain is built from TRBV6-1 and TRBJ1-3; D unclear. The TCR was taken from a male donor in good health and CMV-seropositive. The CDR3, as DNA: TGTGCCAGCAGTGAAGCTCCCTTCGCTGGAAACACCATATATTTT. Protein sequence: CASSEAPFAGNTIYF.